Listed below are T cell receptor beta chains from one sample, sequenced in a study of T cell responses to AZD1222 COVID-19 vaccine. Clones were read by immunoSEQ multiplex PCR, and TCRdb kept only the in-frame ones, dropping some. The sample carries some 150,000 clones, under 95% recorded once. The sample consisted of peripheral blood, taken on day 0 of MenACWY control vaccination. All receptors derive from an adult in good health. CDR3s include the opening cysteine and the closing phenylalanine or tryptophan. The D gene is left open where the match is weak. Rows may omit the clone size; those that give it use once, few, many or a size class.

V	J	D	size	DNA	CDR3
TRBV18	TRBJ2-7	TRBD2	.	TGTGCCAGCTCGCCCGGGACTAGCGCGACCTACGAGCAGTACTTC	CASSPGTSATYEQYF
TRBV11-3	TRBJ2-1	.	once	TGTGCCAGCAGCTTAGTTCGCGGCAATGAGCAGTTCTTC	CASSLVRGNEQFF
TRBV15	TRBJ1-5	.	.	TGTGCCACCAGCAGAACTCTCGGGACAAGTCAGCCCCAGCATTTT	CATSRTLGTSQPQHF
TRBV28	TRBJ1-2	.	.	TGTGCCAGCAGTTTACCTAACAACTATGGCTACACCTTC	CASSLPNNYGYTF
TRBV7-3	TRBJ1-1	TRBD1	.	TGTGCCAGCAAAGCCGGACAGGGGAACACTGAAGCTTTCTTT	CASKAGQGNTEAFF
TRBV10-3	TRBJ1-2	.	.	TGTGCCATCAGTGACCAGGGTGGCTACTATGGCTACACCTTC	CAISDQGGYYGYTF
TRBV7-9	TRBJ1-3	.	.	TGTGCCAGCAGCTTAGTGGGAGGAGAAGGAAACACCATATATTTT	CASSLVGGEGNTIYF
TRBV6-8	TRBJ1-6	.	.	TGTGCCAGCAGTTCTACAGGGAATTCACCCCTCCACTTT	CASSSTGNSPLHF
TRBV7-9	TRBJ2-3	TRBD2	.	TGTGCCAGCAGCCCGGGGGGGGCAGCAGATACGCAGTATTTT	CASSPGGAADTQYF
TRBV10-3	TRBJ2-7	TRBD1	.	TGTGCCATCACCGGACCTGCAGGGCAGGGGGTCACCTACGAGCAGTACTTC	CAITGPAGQGVTYEQYF
TRBV5-3	TRBJ2-1	TRBD2	.	TGTGCCAGAAGCCCAAAGCGGGGCCCAGACCCCTACAATGAGCAGTTCTTC	CARSPKRGPDPYNEQFF
TRBV19	TRBJ2-1	TRBD2	once	TGTGCCAGTAGTACAATAGCGGGAGGTGGATCTGAGCAGTTCTTC	CASSTIAGGGSEQFF
TRBV7-3	TRBJ2-6	TRBD1	once	TGTGCCAGCAGCTCGAAACACCGGGACAGCTCTGGGGCCAACGTCCTGACTTTC	CASSSKHRDSSGANVLTF
TRBV12-3/TRBV12-4	TRBJ1-2	TRBD1	.	TGTGCCAGCAGTTTAGGTTCAGGGGGTGGCTACACCTTC	CASSLGSGGGYTF
TRBV5-4	TRBJ2-1	.	.	TGTGCCAGCAGCTTGGGTAGGCCAGCGCGTGGTTTGCGTGAGCAGTTCTTC	CASSLGRPARGLREQFF
TRBV7-3	TRBJ2-7	.	.	TGTGCCAGCAGCTTAACGCTCACAGGGGAGCAGTACTTC	CASSLTLTGEQYF
TRBV5-1	TRBJ1-1	.	.	TGCGCCAGCCGGGGGGTGGTTTTGGGCACTGAAGCTTTCTTT	CASRGVVLGTEAFF
TRBV3-1/TRBV3-2	TRBJ2-1	TRBD1	.	TGTGCCAGCAGACAGGGGGCTGGGAATGAGCAGTTCTTC	CASRQGAGNEQFF
TRBV7-3	TRBJ2-2	TRBD2	.	TGTGCCAGCAGCTTTAGCGGGAGGAAGAACGGGGAGCTGTTTTTT	CASSFSGRKNGELFF
TRBV6-1	TRBJ2-7	.	.	TGTGCCAGCAGTGACATTTCATCCTACGAGCAGTACTTC	CASSDISSYEQYF
TRBV19	TRBJ1-2	.	.	TGTGCCAGTAGTATAAGGCAGGGTAACTATGGCTACACCTTC	CASSIRQGNYGYTF
TRBV28	TRBJ1-1	.	.	TGTGCCAGCAACAAGAACACTGAAGCTTTCTTT	CASNKNTEAFF
TRBV11-2	TRBJ2-1	TRBD2	.	TGTGCCAGCAGCCCATTACTAGCGGGAGCCAATGAGCAGTTCTTC	CASSPLLAGANEQFF
TRBV7-8	TRBJ2-4	.	.	TGTGCCAGCAGTCGTACCTCGGGGGTGAAAAACATTCAGTACTTC	CASSRTSGVKNIQYF
TRBV5-1	TRBJ1-2	.	.	TGCGCCAGCAGCTTAGATGACTATGGCTACACCTTC	CASSLDDYGYTF
TRBV7-8	TRBJ2-7	.	.	TGTGCCAGCAGCTTAATGACCAGGGACCACGAGCAGTACTTC	CASSLMTRDHEQYF
TRBV25-1	TRBJ2-1	.	.	TGTGCCAGCAGTGAATACGGGGGGCGCCTCGGGAATGAGCAGTTCTTC	CASSEYGGRLGNEQFF
TRBV11-3	TRBJ1-6	.	.	TGTGCCAGCAGCTTAGCCAGGACAGCCGTGCGGCCCCTCCACTTT	CASSLARTAVRPLHF
TRBV14	TRBJ1-1	.	.	TGTGCCAGCAGCCAAGAACCGATGAACACTGAAGCTTTCTTT	CASSQEPMNTEAFF
TRBV19	TRBJ1-5	.	.	TGTGCCAGTAGTATGTCTCTTGATCAGCCCCAGCATTTT	CASSMSLDQPQHF
TRBV9	TRBJ2-1	TRBD2	.	TGTGCCAGCAGCGTTTCCGGCTGGACTAGCGGGGAAAACAATGAGCAGTTCTTC	CASSVSGWTSGENNEQFF
TRBV2	TRBJ1-2	.	.	TGTGCCAGCAGTGAAACGTACGCGGCCACCTTC	CASSETYAATF
TRBV7-9	TRBJ2-7	.	.	TGTGCCAGCAGCTTAGCGGGAGAAAGCGAGCAGTACTTC	CASSLAGESEQYF
TRBV5-1	TRBJ2-7	TRBD2	.	TGCGCCAGCAGGCGAACCGGGACTAGCGGATCCTACGAGCAGTACTTC	CASRRTGTSGSYEQYF
TRBV7-9	TRBJ2-1	TRBD2	.	TGTGCCAGCAGCTTAGTTGGGACTAGCGTGGATGAGCAGTTCTTC	CASSLVGTSVDEQFF
TRBV24-1	TRBJ2-7	.	.	TGTGCCACCAGTGATTTAAACGACTACGAGCAGTACTTC	CATSDLNDYEQYF
TRBV6-1	TRBJ1-1	.	.	TGTGCCAGCAGTGAATCTGGTGAGGGTACTGAAGCTTTCTTT	CASSESGEGTEAFF
TRBV24-1	TRBJ2-1	.	.	TGTGCCACCAGTGATTTCAAGAAGGCCTACAACAATGAGCAGTTCTTC	CATSDFKKAYNNEQFF
TRBV19	TRBJ1-5	TRBD1	once	TGTGCCAGTAGTAAGCCCGGGACAGTCATCAATCAGCCCCAGCATTTT	CASSKPGTVINQPQHF
TRBV6-4	TRBJ2-1	.	.	TGTGCCAGCAGTGACAAGGGAAAGGGGTACAATGAGCAGTTCTTC	CASSDKGKGYNEQFF
TRBV11-2	TRBJ1-2	.	.	TGTGCCAGCAGCTTAGATAGCCACGTCTATGGCTACACCTTC	CASSLDSHVYGYTF
TRBV19	TRBJ1-2	.	.	TGTGCCAGTGTTCCCGGGGCCGCTCTCTATGGCTACACCTTC	CASVPGAALYGYTF
TRBV4-3	TRBJ2-3	.	once	TGCGCCAGCAGCCAGACGGGCCTGCCCTATAGCACAGATACGCAGTATTTT	CASSQTGLPYSTDTQYF
TRBV29-1	TRBJ2-3	TRBD1	.	TGCAGCGTTATAGGTTCCGGGACAGGTAGCACAGATACGCAGTATTTT	CSVIGSGTGSTDTQYF
TRBV29-1	TRBJ1-4	.	.	TGCAGCGTCGAAACCGTGGGGGAGGGTGAAAAACTGTTTTTT	CSVETVGEGEKLFF
TRBV5-6	TRBJ1-3	.	once	TGTGCCAGCAGCTTGGGAATGGACAGAGGAAACACCATATATTTT	CASSLGMDRGNTIYF
TRBV18	TRBJ1-1	.	.	TGTGCCAGCTCACCGTCTTTAGAGAACACTGAAGCTTTCTTT	CASSPSLENTEAFF
TRBV14	TRBJ2-1	TRBD2	.	TGTGCCAGCAGCCACCGGACGGCGGGAGGGCCTGAGCAGTTCTTC	CASSHRTAGGPEQFF